This T cell receptor (beta chain) was sequenced during a study of blood T cell repertoires in COVID-19. Overall study: Acute and convalescent COVID-19 specimens originated in the United States, Italy and Spain. PBMCs, B-cell-depleted T cells, or T cells were the source of the cDNA or gDNA that made up the material.

Study processing details: Using reference gene primer amplification, nucleated cell counts were estimated. Clones were sequenced by immunoSEQ multiplex PCR, and TCRdb holds only the in-frame ones, with some missing. The DNA was the basis for D and trimming; V, J and clone size are from that table. The table lists 26,000 or so clones, roughly 87% of them singletons. The CDR3 loop spans 16 amino acids. Trimming cost V 1 base and J 12 bases; bases outside gene matches: 11. Germline V CDR1 and CDR2: LGHDT, YNNKEL (reference sequence). The sequence derives from a man in his 60s with active COVID-19. The gene calls are TRBV3-1 (or the pseudogene TRBV3-2) and TRBJ2-1, with 11 bases matching TRBD2. The sample taken for sequencing was peripheral blood. CDR3 in DNA: TGTGCCAGCAGCCAAGGACTAGCGGGGTTCTCGGGGGGGCAGTTCTTC. It codes for CASSQGLAGFSGGQFF.